These 26 T cell receptor beta chains came from one sample sequenced in a study of memory CD8 T cells in hepatitis C reinfection. Only in-frame clones appear in the TCRdb table, and some are missing; sequencing was by immunoSEQ multiplex PCR. The sample holds approximately 51,000 clones, roughly nine tenths seen once. Indicated time point: pre-reinfection, 55 to 20 weeks before reinfection detection. The sorted cells went straight to TCR sequencing with no prior in vitro expansion. The sequenced material came from naive CD8+ T cells sorted from blood. These receptors were taken from a man aged 18-30 years with hepatitis C virus infection.

The rearrangement uses TRBV12-5 and TRBJ2-7, with 8 bases that match TRBD1. CDR3 length equals 16 residues. Per the germline V gene, CDR1 is LGHNT and CDR2 is FRNRAP. V dropped 0 bases and J dropped 2; count of bases not matched to a gene: 6. CDR3 nucleotide sequence: TGTGCTAGTGGTTTGGTAATGAGGGGACAGGCCTACGAGCAGTACGTC. This sequence encodes CASGLVMRGQAYEQYV.

The V gene is TRBV19, the J gene TRBJ1-5; the D is unclear. V dropped 2 bases and J dropped 6 bases, with 14 bases sitting between them. Per germline, CDR1 LNHDA and CDR2 SQIVND (reference sequence). This CDR3 spans 15 amino acids. The CDR3 spells CASSIQGLTVQPQHF. DNA of the CDR3: TGTGCCAGTAGTATACAAGGTCTGACTGTTCAGCCCCAGCATTTT.

This sequence joins TRBV6-1 and TRBJ2-2; 9 bases map to TRBD2. Per the germline V gene, CDR1 is MNHNS and CDR2 is SASEGT. This CDR3 comprises 15 residues. V lost 4 bases and J lost 1; bases outside the gene matches: 1. The DNA of the CDR3 is TGTGCCAGCAGTGCGACTAGCGGGAACACCGGGGAGCTGTTTTTT. Amino acids: CASSATSGNTGELFF.

V gene TRBV28 combines with J gene TRBJ2-7; D remains ambiguous. CDR1 MDHEN and CDR2 SYDVKM come from the germline V gene. CDR3 length equals 16 residues. Trimming took off 3 bases at V and 0 bases at J, with 15 bases between the two ends. DNA for the CDR3: TGTGCCAGCAGTTTTGCCCCACATTATATCTCCTACGAGCAGTACTTC. Its protein is CASSFAPHYISYEQYF.

The CDR3 DNA sequence: TGTGCCTGGAGTGTTGGAGGGGCCTTACCGAACACTGAAGCTTTCTTT. This sequence encodes CAWSVGGALPNTEAFF. The rearrangement uses TRBV30 and TRBJ1-1, with TRBD1 as a possible D gene (5 bases). Germline V gives CDR1 GTSNPN, CDR2 SVGIG (reference sequence). Trimming stripped 0 bases from V and 1 base from J, with 15 bases between. This CDR3 is 16 amino acids long.

V gene TRBV21-1 combines with J gene TRBJ1-2. TRBV21-1 is assigned pseudogene status. The CDR3 runs to 17 residues. For the CDR3, the DNA is TGTGCCAGCAGCGCCCACCCCGGGAGCTGGCTTAACTATGGCTACACCTTC. This encodes CASSAHPGSWLNYGYTF.

The genes are TRBV27 and TRBJ2-1; 7 nucleotides match TRBD2. Germline loops: CDR1 MNHEY, CDR2 SMNVEV (reference sequence). V dropped 6 bases and J dropped 3; count of bases not matched to a gene: 8. There are 15 residues in the CDR3. This chain's CDR3 is CASSLGGNSYNEQFF. As DNA, the CDR3 is TGTGCCAGCAGCCTGGGGGGGAATAGCTACAATGAGCAGTTCTTC.

CDR3 DNA: TGTGCCAGCAGCTCCGCACAGGACAGCAATCAGCCCCAGCATTTT. The encoded protein is CASSSAQDSNQPQHF. The V call is TRBV7-2, the J call TRBJ1-5; a possible D gene is TRBD1 (5 bases). Looked up from germline, CDR1 is SGHTA and CDR2 is FQGNSA. Trimming pared 4 bases from V and 1 base from J, leaving 11 bases between. The CDR3 consists of 15 residues.

This clone was observed a few times. This chain links TRBV6-1 with TRBJ2-6, with D possibly TRBD1 on 6 matching bases. V dropped 1 base and J dropped 9 bases, with 10 bases sitting between them. The CDR3 length is 14 residues. From germline, CDR1 is MNHNS and CDR2 SASEGT. This chain's CDR3 is CASSEGTGINVLTF. The DNA for the CDR3 is TGTGCCAGCAGTGAAGGAACAGGGATCAACGTCCTGACTTTC.

In DNA form, the CDR3 reads TGTGCCAGCAAAGTAATGGCGGGAGGGACTGTAGAGACCCAGTACTTC. Protein sequence: CASKVMAGGTVETQYF. This chain links TRBV2 with TRBJ2-5; 9 bases fit TRBD2. J lost 4 bases, V lost 7 bases, and 13 bases had no gene match. The length of the CDR3 is 16 residues. CDR1 and CDR2 from the germline V gene are SNHLY and FYNNEI.

The gene calls are TRBV7-6 and TRBJ2-1, with D tentatively TRBD2 (5 bases). The CDR3 is made up of 14 amino acids. The V and J ends lost 1 base and 5 bases respectively, with 9 bases between them. Germline V gene lookup returns CDR1 SGHVS and CDR2 FNYEAQ. The CDR3 nucleotides read TGTGCCAGCAGCTTAGGAGCGGAAAACAATGAGCAGTTCTTC. The encoded protein is CASSLGAENNEQFF. Full variable domain (missing parts from reference TRBV7-6 and TRBJ2-1): GAGVSQSPRYKVTKRGQDVALRCDPISGHVSLYWYRQALGQGPEFLTYFNYEAQQDKSGLPNDRFSAERPEGSISTLTIQRTEQRDSAMYRCASSLGAENNEQFFGPGTRLTVL.

V is TRBV19 and J is TRBJ1-2; 7 bases are shared with TRBD1. V lost 4 bases and J lost 4; bases outside the gene matches: 3. Germline CDR1 LNHDA, CDR2 SQIVND (reference sequence). The CDR3 contains 13 residues. CDR3 coding DNA: TGTGCCAGTAGTACCGGGACAGCCTATGGCTACACCTTC. This translates into CASSTGTAYGYTF.

The chain has TRBV27 and TRBJ2-3; tentatively, D is TRBD2 (6 bases). This CDR3 spans 14 amino acids. V dropped 4 bases and J dropped 2 bases, with 10 bases sitting between them. The germline V gene has CDR1 MNHEY and CDR2 SMNVEV (reference sequence). The CDR3 region is CASSSRGNTDTQYF. In nucleotides, the CDR3 is TGTGCCAGCAGTTCCCGCGGGAACACAGATACGCAGTATTTT.

The gene calls are TRBV10-3 and TRBJ1-4; possibly TRBD1 for D (5 bases). CDR1 is ENHRY and CDR2 is SYGVKD in the germline V gene. Trimming removed 0 bases at V and 7 bases at J, with 24 bases between. This CDR3 is 19 amino acids long. This CDR3 is CAISESTLISGGLGEKLFF. The CDR3 DNA is TGTGCCATCAGTGAGTCGACTCTTATCTCCGGGGGTTTGGGTGAAAAACTGTTTTTT.

The chain links TRBV10-2 to TRBJ2-7, with 15 positions matching TRBD2. The junction had 6 bases not matched to a gene; V was cut back by 2 bases and J by 7 bases. The CDR3 spans 16 residues. Germline CDR1 and CDR2: WSHSY and SAAADI. CDR3 protein: CASSEPGLAGGFEQYV. The CDR3 DNA sequence: TGCGCCAGCAGTGAGCCGGGACTAGCGGGGGGTTTTGAGCAGTACGTC.

The chain is built from TRBV29-1 and TRBJ2-1, with D perhaps TRBD2 (5 bases). The germline V gene encodes CDR1 SQVTM and CDR2 ANQGSEA. The CDR3 has 13 residues. With 0 bases removed from V and 7 bases from J, the gap between germline ends came to 10 bases. This CDR3 is CSVEEGRRNEQFF. The CDR3 nucleotides read TGCAGCGTTGAAGAAGGACGGAGGAATGAGCAGTTCTTC.

The chain uses TRBV28 and TRBJ1-2; TRBD1 aligns across 7 bases. Trimming removed 2 bases from V and 4 bases from J; junction bases left unmatched: 4. The CDR3 length is 14 residues. In germline, CDR1 is MDHEN, CDR2 SYDVKM. CDR3 loop: CASSLRGLGYGYTF. The CDR3 DNA is TGTGCCAGCAGTTTAAGGGGGCTTGGCTATGGCTACACCTTC.

For the CDR3, the DNA is TGTGCCAGCAGCTTGAGCCCTAGCGGGGGACAAGAGACCCAGTACTTC. Protein: CASSLSPSGGQETQYF. The chain combines TRBV5-6 with TRBJ2-5; 10 bases align to TRBD2. The CDR3 loop spans 16 amino acids. CDR1 and CDR2 from the germline V gene are SGHDT and YYEEEE. V lost 1 base to trimming and J lost 2 bases; unmatched junction nucleotides: 5.

The chain employs TRBV6-6 and TRBJ1-1; no clear D. The CDR3 contains 15 residues. Germline assignment: CDR1 MNHNY and CDR2 SVGAGI (reference sequence). V gave up 0 bases and J gave up 4 bases, with 12 bases separating them. The CDR3 here is CASSYSVTPSTEAFF. The CDR3 DNA reads TGTGCCAGCAGTTACTCGGTGACTCCGAGCACTGAAGCTTTCTTT.

The chain carries TRBV4-1 and TRBJ2-7; the match to TRBD2 covers 9 bases. Losses at the gene ends were 3 bases for V and 2 bases for J; bases not matched to a gene: 5. CDR1 and CDR2 from the germline V gene are MGHRA and YSYEKL. This CDR3 is built from 15 residues. The CDR3 bases are TGCGCCAGCAGCCAGTCGACTAGCGGTGCCTACGAGCAGTACTTC. Residues: CASSQSTSGAYEQYF.

The rearrangement uses TRBV7-9 and TRBJ2-1; TRBD2 aligns across 7 bases. This CDR3 region has 15 residues. The germline gives CDR1 SEHNR, CDR2 FQNEAQ (reference sequence). Trimming cost V 1 base and J 3 bases; bases outside gene matches: 3. Here the CDR3 reads CASSLDGGGYNEQFF. In DNA, the CDR3 is TGTGCCAGCAGCTTAGATGGCGGGGGCTACAATGAGCAGTTCTTC.

The CDR3, as DNA: TGTGCCAGCAGTGATGATCCGGGGGAGTTGAACACTGAAGCTTTCTTT. Translation: CASSDDPGELNTEAFF. The V call is TRBV2, the J call TRBJ1-1, with TRBD1 as a possible D gene (5 bases). Germline CDR1 SNHLY, CDR2 FYNNEI. The V end lost 3 bases, the J end lost 0 bases, and 14 bases lay between the germline ends. The CDR3 has 16 amino acids.

The V and J genes are TRBV19 and TRBJ2-1; a possible D gene is TRBD2 (5 bases). Per the germline V gene, CDR1 is LNHDA and CDR2 is SQIVND (reference sequence). V gave up 0 bases and J gave up 3 bases, with 9 bases separating them. The CDR3 has 15 residues. CDR3 DNA sequence: TGTGCCAGTAGTATAGAGGAGGACTTCTACAATGAGCAGTTCTTC. Translated: CASSIEEDFYNEQFF.

The chain joins TRBV6-6 to TRBJ2-1; D is perhaps TRBD1 (6 bases). The CDR3 is 13 amino acids. Trimming stripped 2 bases from V and 6 bases from J, with 8 bases between. Germline CDR1 is MNHNY and CDR2 is SVGAGI (reference sequence). CDR3 nucleotide sequence: TGTGCCAGCAGTTACCTGGGGGCCAATGAGCAGTTCTTC. Residues: CASSYLGANEQFF.

The count of this clone is one. This chain links TRBV27 with TRBJ2-1; no clear D gene. CDR1 is MNHEY, CDR2 SMNVEV, per germline (reference sequence). CDR3 length: 14 amino acids. V lost 6 bases, J lost 5 bases, and 14 bases lay in between. The chain's CDR3 is CASRDIQTNNEQFF. The CDR3 DNA follows: TGTGCCAGCAGAGACATCCAGACCAACAATGAGCAGTTCTTC.

The rearrangement uses TRBV5-4 and TRBJ2-7; weak D call: TRBD1 (6 bases). V lost 2 bases and J 2 bases, leaving 11 bases between the germline ends. The length of the CDR3 is 14 residues. The germline gives CDR1 SGHNT, CDR2 YYREEE (reference sequence). CDR3 nucleotides: TGTGCCAGCAGCTTCGACAGGCATCCCTACGAGCAGTACTTC. Translation: CASSFDRHPYEQYF.